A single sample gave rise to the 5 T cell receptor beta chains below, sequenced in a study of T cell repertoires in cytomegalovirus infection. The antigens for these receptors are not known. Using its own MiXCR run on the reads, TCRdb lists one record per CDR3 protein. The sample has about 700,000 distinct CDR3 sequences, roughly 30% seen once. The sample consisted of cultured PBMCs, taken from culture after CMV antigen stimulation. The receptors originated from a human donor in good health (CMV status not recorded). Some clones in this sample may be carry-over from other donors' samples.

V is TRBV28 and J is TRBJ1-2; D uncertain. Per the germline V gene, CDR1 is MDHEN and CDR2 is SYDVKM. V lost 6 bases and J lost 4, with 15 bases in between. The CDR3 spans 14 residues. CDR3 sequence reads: CASSPIGAGYGYTF. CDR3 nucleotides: TGTGCCAGCAGCCCAATAGGAGCGGGCTATGGCTACACCTTC.

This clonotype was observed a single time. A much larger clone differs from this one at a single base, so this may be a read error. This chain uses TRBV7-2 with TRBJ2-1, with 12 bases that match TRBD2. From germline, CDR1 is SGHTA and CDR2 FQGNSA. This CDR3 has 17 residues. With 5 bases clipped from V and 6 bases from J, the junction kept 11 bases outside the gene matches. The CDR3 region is CASSQTSGRSPCNEQFF. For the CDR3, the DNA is TGTGCCAGCAGCCAGACTAGCGGGAGAAGCCCCTGCAATGAGCAGTTCTTC.

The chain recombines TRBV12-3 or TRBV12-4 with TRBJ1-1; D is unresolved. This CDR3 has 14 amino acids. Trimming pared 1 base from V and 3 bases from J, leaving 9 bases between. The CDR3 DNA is TGTGCCAGCAGTTTAGTGGCGGTAGACACTGAAGCTTTCTTT. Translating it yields CASSLVAVDTEAFF.

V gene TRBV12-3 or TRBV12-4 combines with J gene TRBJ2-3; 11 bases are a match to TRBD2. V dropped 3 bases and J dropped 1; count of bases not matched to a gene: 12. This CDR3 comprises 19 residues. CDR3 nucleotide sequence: TGTGCCAGCAGTTTGGGCGGGCTAGCGGGGGGCCGGGGCACAGATACGCAGTATTTT. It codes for CASSLGGLAGGRGTDTQYF.

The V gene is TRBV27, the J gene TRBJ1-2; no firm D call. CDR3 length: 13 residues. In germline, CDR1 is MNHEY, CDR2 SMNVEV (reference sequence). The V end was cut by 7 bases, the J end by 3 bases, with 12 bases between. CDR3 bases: TGTGCCAGCACGGGAGAGGGCCACTATGGCTACACCTTC. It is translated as CASTGEGHYGYTF.